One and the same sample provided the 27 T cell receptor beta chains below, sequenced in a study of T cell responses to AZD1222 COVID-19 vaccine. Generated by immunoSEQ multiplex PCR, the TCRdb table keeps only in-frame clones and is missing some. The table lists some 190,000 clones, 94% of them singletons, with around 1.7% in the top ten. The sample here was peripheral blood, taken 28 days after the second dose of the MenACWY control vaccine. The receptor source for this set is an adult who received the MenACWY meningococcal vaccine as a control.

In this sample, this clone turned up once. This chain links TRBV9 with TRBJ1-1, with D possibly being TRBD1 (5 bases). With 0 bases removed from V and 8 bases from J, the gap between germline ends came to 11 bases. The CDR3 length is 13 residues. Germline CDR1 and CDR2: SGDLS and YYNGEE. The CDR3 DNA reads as TGTGCCAGCAGCGTAGAAGGGACGGCAGAAGCTTTCTTT. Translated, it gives CASSVEGTAEAFF.

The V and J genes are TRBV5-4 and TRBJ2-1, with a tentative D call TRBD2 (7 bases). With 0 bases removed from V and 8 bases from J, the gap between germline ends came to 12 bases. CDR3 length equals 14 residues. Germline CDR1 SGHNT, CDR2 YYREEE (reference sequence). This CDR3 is CASSLEQGRDEQFF. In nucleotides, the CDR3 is TGTGCCAGCAGCTTGGAGCAGGGGAGGGATGAGCAGTTCTTC.

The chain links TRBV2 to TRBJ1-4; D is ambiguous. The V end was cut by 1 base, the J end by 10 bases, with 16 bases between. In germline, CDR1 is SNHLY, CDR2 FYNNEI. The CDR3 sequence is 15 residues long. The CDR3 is CASSEDTRSGGKLFF. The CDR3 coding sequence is TGTGCCAGCAGTGAAGACACCCGCTCGGGTGGAAAACTGTTTTTT.

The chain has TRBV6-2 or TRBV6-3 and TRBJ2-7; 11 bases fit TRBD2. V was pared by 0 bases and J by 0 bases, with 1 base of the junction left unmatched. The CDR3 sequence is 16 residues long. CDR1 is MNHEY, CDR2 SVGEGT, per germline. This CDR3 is CASSYSTSGTSYEQYF. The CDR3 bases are TGTGCCAGCAGTTACTCGACTAGCGGGACCTCCTACGAGCAGTACTTC.

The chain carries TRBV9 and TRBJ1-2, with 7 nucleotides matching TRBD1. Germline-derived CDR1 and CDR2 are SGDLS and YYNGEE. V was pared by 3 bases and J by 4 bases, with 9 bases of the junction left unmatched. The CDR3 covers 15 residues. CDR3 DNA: TGTGCCAGCAGCGAGAGACAGGGCTCGGGCTATGGCTACACCTTC. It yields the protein CASSERQGSGYGYTF.

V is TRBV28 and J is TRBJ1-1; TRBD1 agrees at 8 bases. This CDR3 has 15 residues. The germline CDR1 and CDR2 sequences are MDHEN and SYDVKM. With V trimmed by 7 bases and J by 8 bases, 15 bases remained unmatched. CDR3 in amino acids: CASTLTGELEREAFF. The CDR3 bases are TGTGCCAGCACTCTGACAGGGGAGCTGGAGAGGGAAGCTTTCTTT.

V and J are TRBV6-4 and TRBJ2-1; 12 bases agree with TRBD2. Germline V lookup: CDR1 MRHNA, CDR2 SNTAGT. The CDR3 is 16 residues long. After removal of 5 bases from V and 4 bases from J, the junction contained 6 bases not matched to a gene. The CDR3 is CASSSTSGGSYNEQFF. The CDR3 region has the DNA TGTGCCAGCAGTTCGACTAGCGGGGGATCTTACAATGAGCAGTTCTTC.

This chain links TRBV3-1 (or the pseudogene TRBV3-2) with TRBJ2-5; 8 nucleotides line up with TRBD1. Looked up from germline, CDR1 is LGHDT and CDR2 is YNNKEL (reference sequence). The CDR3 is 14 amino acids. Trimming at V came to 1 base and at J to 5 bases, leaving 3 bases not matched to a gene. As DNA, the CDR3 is TGTGCCAGCAGCCAAGGGACAGGGATGGAGACCCAGTACTTC. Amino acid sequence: CASSQGTGMETQYF.

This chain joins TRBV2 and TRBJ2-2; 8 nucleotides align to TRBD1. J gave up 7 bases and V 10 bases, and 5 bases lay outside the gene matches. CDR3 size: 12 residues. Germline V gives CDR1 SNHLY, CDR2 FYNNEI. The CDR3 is CATTGVGGELFF. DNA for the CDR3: TGTGCCACGACAGGGGTTGGCGGGGAGCTGTTTTTT.

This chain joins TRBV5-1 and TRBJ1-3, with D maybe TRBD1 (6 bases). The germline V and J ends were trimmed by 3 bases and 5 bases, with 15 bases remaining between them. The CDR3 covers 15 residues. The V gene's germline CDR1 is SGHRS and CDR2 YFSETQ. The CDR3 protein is CASSWQGLLRNTIYF. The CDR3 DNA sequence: TGCGCCAGCAGCTGGCAGGGGCTCTTGAGAAACACCATATATTTT.

The CDR3 protein is CARSPNGWLAGKYEQYF. The CDR3, as DNA: TGTGCCAGAAGCCCCAACGGGTGGCTAGCGGGAAAGTACGAGCAGTACTTC. The chain links TRBV5-3 to TRBJ2-7; TRBD2 agrees at 9 bases. TRBV5-3 is identified as an open reading frame with a role that is uncertain. The CDR3 totals 17 residues. After removal of 4 bases from V and 4 bases from J, the junction contained 15 bases not matched to a gene.

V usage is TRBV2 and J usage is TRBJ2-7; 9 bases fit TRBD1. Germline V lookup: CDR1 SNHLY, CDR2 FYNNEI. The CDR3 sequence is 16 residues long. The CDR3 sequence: CVLQLSPGQGAHEQYF. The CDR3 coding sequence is TGTGTCTTACAGCTCAGTCCGGGACAGGGTGCCCACGAGCAGTACTTC.

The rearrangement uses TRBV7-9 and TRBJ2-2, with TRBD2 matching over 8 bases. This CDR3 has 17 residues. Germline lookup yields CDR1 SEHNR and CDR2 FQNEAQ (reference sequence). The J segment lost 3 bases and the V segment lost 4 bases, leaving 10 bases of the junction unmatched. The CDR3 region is CASSSPYPAGDTGELFF. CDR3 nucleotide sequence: TGTGCCAGCAGCTCCCCCTACCCAGCGGGGGACACCGGGGAGCTGTTTTTT.

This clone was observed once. CDR3 sequence (DNA): TGTGCCAGCAGTTACAAAGGACAGATCACAGATACGCAGTATTTT. It specifies CASSYKGQITDTQYF. The V and J genes are TRBV6-5 and TRBJ2-3; a weak D match, TRBD1 (6 bases). This CDR3 has 15 residues. Germline assignment: CDR1 MNHEY and CDR2 SVGAGI. Between the trimmed V and J ends, which lost 2 bases and 2 bases, there was a span of 11 bases.

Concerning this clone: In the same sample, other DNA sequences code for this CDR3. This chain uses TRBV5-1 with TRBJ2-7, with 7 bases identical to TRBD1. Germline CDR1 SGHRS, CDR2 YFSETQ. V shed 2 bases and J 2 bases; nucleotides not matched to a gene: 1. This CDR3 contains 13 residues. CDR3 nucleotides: TGCGCCAGCAGCTTAGGGGGCACCTACGAGCAGTACTTC. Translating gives CASSLGGTYEQYF.

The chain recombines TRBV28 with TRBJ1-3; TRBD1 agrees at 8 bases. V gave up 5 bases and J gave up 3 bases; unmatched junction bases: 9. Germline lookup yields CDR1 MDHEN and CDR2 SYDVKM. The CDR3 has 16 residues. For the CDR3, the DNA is TGTGCCAGCAGTCAGGACAGGGTGGTTTTTGGAAACACCATATATTTT. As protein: CASSQDRVVFGNTIYF.

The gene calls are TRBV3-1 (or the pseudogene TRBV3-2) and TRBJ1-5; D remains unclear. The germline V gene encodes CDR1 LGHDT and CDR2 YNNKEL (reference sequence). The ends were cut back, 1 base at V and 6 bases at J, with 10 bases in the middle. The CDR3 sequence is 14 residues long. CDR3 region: CASSQGTGPQPQHF. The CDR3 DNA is TGTGCCAGCAGCCAAGGGACGGGCCCTCAGCCCCAGCATTTT.

The CDR3 bases are TGTGCTAGTGGTTTGCTGGGGTTTCCCTACGAGCAGTACTTC. It specifies CASGLLGFPYEQYF. The J gene is TRBJ2-7, the V gene TRBV12-5; no definite D call. Germline CDR1 reads LGHNT; CDR2 reads FRNRAP. The germline V and J ends were trimmed by 2 bases and 2 bases, with 10 bases remaining between them. The CDR3 loop spans 14 amino acids.

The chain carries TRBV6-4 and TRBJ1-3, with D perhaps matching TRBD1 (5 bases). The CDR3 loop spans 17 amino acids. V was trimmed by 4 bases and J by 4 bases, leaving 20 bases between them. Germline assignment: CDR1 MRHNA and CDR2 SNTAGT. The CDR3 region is CASSAQGVGETGNTIYF. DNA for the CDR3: TGTGCCAGCAGTGCGCAGGGCGTGGGGGAGACAGGAAACACCATATATTTT.

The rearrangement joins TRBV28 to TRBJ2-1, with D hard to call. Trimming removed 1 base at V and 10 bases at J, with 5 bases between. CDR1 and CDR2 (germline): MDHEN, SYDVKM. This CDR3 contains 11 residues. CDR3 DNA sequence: TGTGCCAGCAGTTTATCGAGGGAGCAGTTCTTC. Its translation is CASSLSREQFF.

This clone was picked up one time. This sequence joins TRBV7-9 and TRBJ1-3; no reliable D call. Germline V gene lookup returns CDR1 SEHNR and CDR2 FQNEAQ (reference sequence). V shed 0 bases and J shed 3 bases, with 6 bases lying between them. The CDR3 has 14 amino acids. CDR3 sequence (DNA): TGTGCCAGCAGCTTAGCCCTGGGTGGAAACACCATATATTTT. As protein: CASSLALGGNTIYF.

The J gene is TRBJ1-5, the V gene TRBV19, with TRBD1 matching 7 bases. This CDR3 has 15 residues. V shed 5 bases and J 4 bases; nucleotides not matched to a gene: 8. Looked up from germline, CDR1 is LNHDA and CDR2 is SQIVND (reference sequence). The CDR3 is CASSPTGQLNQPQHF. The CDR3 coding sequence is TGTGCCAGTAGTCCGACGGGACAGCTAAATCAGCCCCAGCATTTT.

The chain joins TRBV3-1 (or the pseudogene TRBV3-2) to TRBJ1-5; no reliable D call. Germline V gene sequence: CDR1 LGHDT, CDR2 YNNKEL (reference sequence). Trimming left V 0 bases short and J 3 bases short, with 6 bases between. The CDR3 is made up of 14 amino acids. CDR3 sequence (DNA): TGTGCCAGCAGCCAAGACGGGAACAATCAGCCCCAGCATTTT. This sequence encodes CASSQDGNNQPQHF.

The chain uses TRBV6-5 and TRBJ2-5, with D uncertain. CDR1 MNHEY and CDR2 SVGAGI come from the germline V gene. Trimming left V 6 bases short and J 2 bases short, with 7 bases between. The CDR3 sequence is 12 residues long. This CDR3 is CASRAGQETQYF. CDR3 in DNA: TGTGCCAGCAGGGCAGGACAAGAGACCCAGTACTTC.

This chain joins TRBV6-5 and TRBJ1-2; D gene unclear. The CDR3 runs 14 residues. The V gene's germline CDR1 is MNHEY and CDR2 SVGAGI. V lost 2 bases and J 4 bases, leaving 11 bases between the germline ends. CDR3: CASSYDTEAYGYTF. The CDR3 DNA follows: TGTGCCAGCAGTTACGATACAGAAGCCTATGGCTACACCTTC.

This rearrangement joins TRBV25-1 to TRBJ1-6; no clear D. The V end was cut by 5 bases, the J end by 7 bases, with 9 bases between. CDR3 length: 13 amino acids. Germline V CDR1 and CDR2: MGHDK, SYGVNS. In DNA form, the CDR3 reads TGTGCCAGCAGTAGGCAGACAAATTCACCCCTCCACTTT. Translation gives CASSRQTNSPLHF.

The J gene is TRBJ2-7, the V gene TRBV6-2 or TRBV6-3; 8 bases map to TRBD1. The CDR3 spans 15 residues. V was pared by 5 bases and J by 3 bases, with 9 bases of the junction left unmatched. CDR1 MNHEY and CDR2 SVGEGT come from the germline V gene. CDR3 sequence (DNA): TGTGCCAGCAGTACCCCCGGGACAGGCTACTACGAGCAGTACTTC. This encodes CASSTPGTGYYEQYF.